The present T cell receptor beta chain was sequenced within a study of blood T cell repertoires in COVID-19. Study information: Sample material is recorded as cDNA or gDNA derived from T cells, B-cell-depleted T cells, or PBMCs.

Clones were read by immunoSEQ multiplex PCR, and TCRdb kept only the in-frame ones, dropping some. The table lists some 80,000 clones, roughly nine tenths of them singletons. Germline V gene sequence: CDR1 LGHNA, CDR2 YSLEER. V shed 4 bases and J 6 bases; nucleotides not matched to a gene: 10. The CDR3 consists of 17 residues. The receptor was derived from a human donor in a cohort sampled during active COVID-19. The sequenced sample consisted of peripheral blood. The chain joins TRBV4-3 to TRBJ1-6, with 9 bases identical to TRBD1. In nucleotides, the CDR3 is TGCGCCAGCAGCCCGGTCAGGACAGGGGTACGTAATTCACCCCTCCACTTT. It specifies CASSPVRTGVRNSPLHF.